These T cell receptor beta chains were read from a single sample in a study of molecular identifiers for immune sequencing clone quantification. TCRdb fed the PCR reads into MiXCR, producing one record per CDR3 protein. The table shows about 320,000 distinct CDR3 sequences, with 20% to 25% occurring only once. The sequencing sample was made of naive CD8+ T cells from blood, with Jurkat cell RNA spiked in. These receptors all stem from a human donor in good health. Some libraries in this study had Jurkat cell RNA spiked in. Both conserved end residues are part of each CDR3. Fields, in order: CDR3 length, J gene, V gene, clone size, D gene, CDR3 DNA, CDR3 protein. The D gene is left open where the match is weak. A row's size may be missing; if present it is once, few, many or a size class.

len: 21; j_gene: TRBJ2-6; v_gene: TRBV13; abundance: many; d_gene: TRBD1; CDR3nt: TGTGCCAGCAGCTTAGCAGGGGGCTGGGGAAATACCCAGCCTGGGGCCAACGTCCTGACTTTC; CDR3aa: CASSLAGGWGNTQPGANVLTF
len: 22; j_gene: TRBJ2-2; v_gene: TRBV14; abundance: .; d_gene: TRBD2; CDR3nt: TGTGCCAGCAGCCAGGGACTAGCGGGAGGGAATACTGCTTCGGCGAACACCGGGGAGCTGTTTTTT; CDR3aa: CASSQGLAGGNTASANTGELFF
len: 13; j_gene: TRBJ1-2; v_gene: TRBV4-3; abundance: few; d_gene: TRBD1; CDR3nt: TGCGCCAGCAGTCACAGGGGCGGCTATGGCTACACCTTC; CDR3aa: CASSHRGGYGYTF
len: 17; j_gene: TRBJ2-3; v_gene: TRBV7-6; abundance: many; d_gene: .; CDR3nt: TGTGCCAGCGCTATTCCTTCCCTCTCGACTGGCACAGATACGCAGTATTTT; CDR3aa: CASAIPSLSTGTDTQYF
len: 15; j_gene: TRBJ2-3; v_gene: TRBV6-1; abundance: many; d_gene: .; CDR3nt: TGTGCCAGCAGCCCGGTTTCAGCAAACACAGATACGCAGTATTTT; CDR3aa: CASSPVSANTDTQYF
len: 14; j_gene: TRBJ1-5; v_gene: TRBV6-2/TRBV6-3; abundance: many; d_gene: TRBD1; CDR3nt: TGTGCCAGCAGTTCCGGACAGGGCAATCAGCCCCAGCATTTT; CDR3aa: CASSSGQGNQPQHF
len: 15; j_gene: TRBJ2-7; v_gene: TRBV18; abundance: few; d_gene: .; CDR3nt: TGTGCCAGCTCACCACCGCAAGACCCCCAGGGCGAGCAGTACTTC; CDR3aa: CASSPPQDPQGEQYF
len: 15; j_gene: TRBJ2-7; v_gene: TRBV5-1; abundance: few; d_gene: .; CDR3nt: TGCGCCAGCAGACTCCGGGACGGAAGCTCCTACGAGCAGTACTTC; CDR3aa: CASRLRDGSSYEQYF
len: 15; j_gene: TRBJ1-4; v_gene: TRBV19; abundance: many; d_gene: .; CDR3nt: TGTGCCAGTAGTCACACCGGGACCTCAAATGAAAAACTGTTTTTT; CDR3aa: CASSHTGTSNEKLFF
len: 18; j_gene: TRBJ2-5; v_gene: TRBV21-1; abundance: few; d_gene: .; CDR3nt: TGTGCCAGCAGCAAAGGCTACGTTTGGCTGCTGTACCAAGAGACCCAGTACTTC; CDR3aa: CASSKGYVWLLYQETQYF
len: 14; j_gene: TRBJ2-7; v_gene: TRBV12-3/TRBV12-4; abundance: few; d_gene: .; CDR3nt: TGTGCCAGCACCCTGGGGAGTCCCAGCTACGAGCAGTACTTC; CDR3aa: CASTLGSPSYEQYF
len: 14; j_gene: TRBJ1-1; v_gene: TRBV29-1; abundance: many; d_gene: TRBD1; CDR3nt: TGCAGCGTTGAAGAAGGACAGGTCATCACTGAAGCTTTCTTT; CDR3aa: CSVEEGQVITEAFF
len: 15; j_gene: TRBJ2-1; v_gene: TRBV19; abundance: few; d_gene: TRBD2; CDR3nt: TGTGCCACCGGGGGGGCAGGGGTCCCCTACAATGAGCAGTTCTTC; CDR3aa: CATGGAGVPYNEQFF
len: 18; j_gene: TRBJ1-2; v_gene: TRBV4-1; abundance: many; d_gene: .; CDR3nt: TGCGCCAGCAGCCCCACGGCCGGGTATTCGCAGGCGGACTATGGCTACACCTTC; CDR3aa: CASSPTAGYSQADYGYTF
len: 13; j_gene: TRBJ1-1; v_gene: TRBV6-6; abundance: .; d_gene: TRBD1; CDR3nt: TGTGCCAGTAGACAGGGGGCGTATACTGAAGCTTTCTTT; CDR3aa: CASRQGAYTEAFF
len: 17; j_gene: TRBJ1-4; v_gene: TRBV14; abundance: many; d_gene: .; CDR3nt: TGTGCCAGCAGCCAAGAGTCCCCGACAGCGGCTGGAGAAAAACTGTTTTTT; CDR3aa: CASSQESPTAAGEKLFF